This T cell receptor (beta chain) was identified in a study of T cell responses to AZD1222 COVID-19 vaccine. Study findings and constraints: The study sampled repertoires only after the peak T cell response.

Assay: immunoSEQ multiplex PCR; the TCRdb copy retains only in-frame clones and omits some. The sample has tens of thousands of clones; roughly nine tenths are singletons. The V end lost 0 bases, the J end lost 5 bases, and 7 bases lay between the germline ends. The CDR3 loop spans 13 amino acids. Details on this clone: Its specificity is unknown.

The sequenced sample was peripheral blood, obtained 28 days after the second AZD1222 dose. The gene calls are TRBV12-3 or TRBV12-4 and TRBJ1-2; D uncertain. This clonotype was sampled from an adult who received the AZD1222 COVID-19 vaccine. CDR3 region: CASSLAQIYGYTF. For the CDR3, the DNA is TGTGCCAGCAGTTTAGCGCAGATATATGGCTACACCTTC.